The 15 T cell receptor beta chains below were found in one sample sequenced in a study of T cells after yellow fever vaccination. In TCRdb, the 5' RACE reads were re-called with MiXCR into one record per CDR3 protein. The table includes roughly 330,000 distinct CDR3 sequences, around 4.1% detected once. The material sequenced was PBMCs, taken 5 days after the yellow fever booster vaccination. The receptors were gathered from a man younger than 35 who received the YFV17D yellow fever vaccine.

The sample holds a few counts of this clonotype. The chain links TRBV5-1 to TRBJ2-2; tentative D call: TRBD1 (6 bases). Germline values: CDR1 SGHRS, CDR2 YFSETQ. The CDR3 consists of 14 residues. V was trimmed by 5 bases and J by 4 bases, leaving 12 bases between them. DNA of the CDR3: TGCGCCAGCAGGCGACAGGAATCCACCGGGGAGCTGTTTTTT. Translated, it gives CASRRQESTGELFF.

V gene TRBV30 combines with J gene TRBJ1-2; 8 bases align to TRBD1. CDR1 GTSNPN and CDR2 SVGIG come from the germline V gene (reference sequence). This CDR3 has 13 residues. Losses at the gene ends were 2 bases for V and 6 bases for J; bases not matched to a gene: 5. CDR3 sequence (DNA): TGTGCCTGGAGTTATGGCAGGGGGCATGGCTACACCTTC. Protein product: CAWSYGRGHGYTF. The variable domain in full, completed from reference TRBV30 and TRBJ1-2, reads SQTIHQWPATLVQPVGSPLSLECTVEGTSNPNLYWYRQAAGRGLQLLFYSVGIGQISSEVPQNLSASRPQDRQFILSSKKLLLSDSGFYLCAWSYGRGHGYTFGSGTRLTVV.

The rearrangement links TRBV7-2 to TRBJ1-1; the D is unclear. The germline V gene has CDR1 SGHTA and CDR2 FQGNSA. The V gene lost 7 bases and the J gene lost 8 bases, with 8 bases spanning the gap. The CDR3 is made up of 10 amino acids. In DNA, the CDR3 is TGTGCCAGCATCGGGGAGGAAGCTTTCTTT. Translating it yields CASIGEEAFF.

This clonotype was seen more than once but under ten times. The chain links TRBV12-3 or TRBV12-4 to TRBJ1-1, with D tentatively TRBD1 (5 bases). V gave up 5 bases and J gave up 4 bases, with 11 bases separating them. This CDR3 region has 13 residues. CDR3 coding DNA: TGTGCCAGCAGTCGACAGCAGGCCACTGAAGCTTTCTTT. Protein sequence: CASSRQQATEAFF.

Worth noting for this clonotype: The junction does not match germline at one end; this may be a read error. The chain recombines TRBV20-1 with TRBJ2-1, with a weak D call TRBD2 (6 bases). Germline lookup yields CDR1 DFQATT and CDR2 SNEGSKA (reference sequence). The CDR3 totals 12 residues. For the CDR3, the DNA is TGCAGGGGGGACTCCCAAGCCCCCGTTCGCCTATTC. Protein sequence: CRGDSQAPVRLF.

The table lists this clonotype with a few counts. V usage is TRBV5-6 and J usage is TRBJ1-1, with TRBD1 as a possible D gene (5 bases). The CDR3 spans 14 residues. Trimming left V 2 bases short and J 4 bases short, with 12 bases between. Germline V gives CDR1 SGHDT, CDR2 YYEEEE. Here the CDR3 DNA reads TGTGCCAGCAGCTTAGCGGGGCAGAGCACTGAAGCTTTCTTT. It translates to CASSLAGQSTEAFF.

This clonotype was observed at least ten times. This chain connects TRBV27 to TRBJ1-2, with D uncertain. The germline gives CDR1 MNHEY, CDR2 SMNVEV (reference sequence). The V end was cut by 6 bases, the J end by 4 bases, with 15 bases between. The CDR3 has 14 amino acids. The CDR3 protein is CASRPGDGLYGYTF. The CDR3 region has the DNA TGTGCCAGCAGACCCGGCGACGGTCTCTATGGCTACACCTTC.

This clonotype turned up a few times. This chain links TRBV18 with TRBJ1-1; no firm D call. CDR1 and CDR2 (germline): KGHSH, LQKENI. The CDR3 totals 13 residues. V lost 3 bases and J 10 bases, leaving 15 bases between the germline ends. CDR3 coding DNA: TGTGCCAGCTCACCGGGGTTGGCCCGGAGAGCTTTCTTT. Translating it yields CASSPGLARRAFF.

This clonotype was observed a few times. The V and J genes are TRBV28 and TRBJ2-7, with 9 bases matching TRBD2. With V trimmed by 6 bases and J by 7 bases, 10 bases remained unmatched. The CDR3 covers 14 residues. Germline loops: CDR1 MDHEN, CDR2 SYDVKM. The CDR3 coding sequence is TGTGCCAGCAGAGTAAGACTAGCGGTGGGGGAGCAGTACGTC. Its protein is CASRVRLAVGEQYV.

A remark on this clonotype: At one boundary the junction diverges from the germline segment, which might be a read error. The CDR3 nucleotides read TGTGCCACCAGCAGAGGTAGTTCAGGGGTTCAGGCCCAGCATTTT. Protein: CATSRGSSGVQAQHF. The chain is built from TRBV15 and TRBJ1-5; D is possibly TRBD1 (6 bases). The CDR3 covers 15 residues. The germline CDR1 and CDR2 sequences are LNHNV and YYDKDF (reference sequence).

The chain couples TRBV28 to TRBJ2-2; D ambiguous. Germline CDR1 and CDR2: MDHEN and SYDVKM. V lost 5 bases, J lost 8 bases, and 12 bases lay in between. The CDR3 runs to 13 residues. The chain's CDR3 is CASSPDQRGELFF. The CDR3 coding sequence is TGTGCCAGCAGTCCCGACCAACGTGGGGAGCTGTTTTTT.

V usage is TRBV6-2 or TRBV6-3 and J usage is TRBJ1-1; maybe TRBD1 (5 bases). Trimming pared 6 bases from V and 1 base from J, leaving 24 bases between. The CDR3 loop spans 18 amino acids. Germline V gene sequence: CDR1 MNHEY, CDR2 SVGEGT. The CDR3 loop reads CASSDGGRGSGRNTEAFF. CDR3 in DNA: TGTGCCAGCAGCGACGGCGGTAGGGGCAGCGGGCGGAACACTGAAGCTTTCTTT.

The chain employs TRBV6-6 and TRBJ1-4, with TRBD1 as a possible D gene (5 bases). The CDR3 sequence is 11 residues long. Germline values: CDR1 MNHNY, CDR2 SVGAGI (reference sequence). The CDR3 nucleotides are TGTGCGGCGGGGGGAAGTGAAAAACTGTTTTTT. Translating gives CAAGGSEKLFF.

This clonotype was detected many times. The chain employs TRBV15 and TRBJ2-1; the D gene is possibly TRBD2 (6 bases). The CDR3 loop spans 16 amino acids. Germline loops: CDR1 LNHNV, CDR2 YYDKDF (reference sequence). Trimming stripped 3 bases from V and 0 bases from J, with 12 bases between. The CDR3 spells CATSSARRASYNEQFF. Here the CDR3 DNA reads TGTGCCACCAGCAGCGCTCGGAGGGCCTCCTACAATGAGCAGTTCTTC.

This clonotype was counted only a few times. The chain combines TRBV15 with TRBJ2-7; 9 nucleotides align to TRBD1. Germline V gene lookup returns CDR1 LNHNV and CDR2 YYDKDF (reference sequence). The junction had 4 bases not matched to a gene; V was cut back by 4 bases and J by 0 bases. The CDR3 contains 15 residues. CDR3: CATSIGQGSSYEQYV. DNA of the CDR3: TGTGCCACCAGCATAGGACAGGGGAGCTCCTACGAGCAGTACGTC.